This TCR beta chain comes out of a study of blood T cell repertoires in COVID-19. CDR1 MNHEY and CDR2 SMNVEV come from the germline V gene (reference sequence). Trimming took 7 bases from V and 8 from J; bases not matched to a gene: 10. This CDR3 comprises 13 residues. Sequencing used immunoSEQ multiplex PCR; TCRdb keeps in-frame clones, though not all of them. There are roughly 260,000 clones in the sample; 75% to 90% occur only once, and around 3.5% lies in the top ten. There are a few counts of this clone. The sequence derives from a woman aged 40 to 50 with acute or convalescent COVID-19. The chain is built from TRBV27 and TRBJ1-1; 7 nucleotides agree with TRBD1. Sequencing used peripheral blood. CDR3 nucleotide sequence: TGTGCCAGCACCCACCGACAGGGCGGAGAAGCTTTCTTT. It codes for CASTHRQGGEAFF.